This T cell receptor (beta chain) was captured in a study of low-dose radiotherapy and immunotherapy resistance in tumors. About the study: Given every two weeks, intravenous cyclophosphamide 200 mg/m2 preceded radiation and immunotherapy by one day. Patients received 300 mg of oral aspirin each day across four cycles, commencing on cycle 1 day 1.

Note on this clonotype: A read error likely explains this, since a far larger clone differs by one base.

Time point specified: before trial treatment. The V gene end was trimmed by 2 bases and the J gene end by 10 bases; junction bases not matched to a gene: 9. The germline gives CDR1 KGHSH, CDR2 LQKENI. There are 16 residues in the CDR3. Alpha- and beta-chain coverage of first-strand cDNA came from TRAV- and TRBV-specific primers. The PCR that amplified TCRs ran for 20 cycles, relying on a constant-region primer and a V-primer adapter. A single record per CDR3 protein comes from TCRdb applying MiXCR to the reads. The table lists 55,000 to 65,000 distinct CDR3 sequences, around a quarter of them singletons.

The rearrangement links TRBV18 to TRBJ2-1, with 12 bases lining up with TRBD2. The sequence derives from a male donor with rectosigmoid adenocarcinoma. The sample was PBMCs, taken before treatment. CDR3 region: CASSPTGLAGVYEQFF. For the CDR3, the DNA is TGTGCCAGCTCACCAACGGGACTAGCGGGTGTCTACGAGCAGTTCTTC. Supplemented by reference TRBV18 and TRBJ2-1, the full variable domain reads NAGVMQNPRHLVRRRGQEARLRCSPMKGHSHVYWYRQLPEEGLKFMVYLQKENIIDESGMPKERFSAEFPKEGPSILRIQQVVRGDSAAYFCASSPTGLAGVYEQFFGPGTRLTVL.